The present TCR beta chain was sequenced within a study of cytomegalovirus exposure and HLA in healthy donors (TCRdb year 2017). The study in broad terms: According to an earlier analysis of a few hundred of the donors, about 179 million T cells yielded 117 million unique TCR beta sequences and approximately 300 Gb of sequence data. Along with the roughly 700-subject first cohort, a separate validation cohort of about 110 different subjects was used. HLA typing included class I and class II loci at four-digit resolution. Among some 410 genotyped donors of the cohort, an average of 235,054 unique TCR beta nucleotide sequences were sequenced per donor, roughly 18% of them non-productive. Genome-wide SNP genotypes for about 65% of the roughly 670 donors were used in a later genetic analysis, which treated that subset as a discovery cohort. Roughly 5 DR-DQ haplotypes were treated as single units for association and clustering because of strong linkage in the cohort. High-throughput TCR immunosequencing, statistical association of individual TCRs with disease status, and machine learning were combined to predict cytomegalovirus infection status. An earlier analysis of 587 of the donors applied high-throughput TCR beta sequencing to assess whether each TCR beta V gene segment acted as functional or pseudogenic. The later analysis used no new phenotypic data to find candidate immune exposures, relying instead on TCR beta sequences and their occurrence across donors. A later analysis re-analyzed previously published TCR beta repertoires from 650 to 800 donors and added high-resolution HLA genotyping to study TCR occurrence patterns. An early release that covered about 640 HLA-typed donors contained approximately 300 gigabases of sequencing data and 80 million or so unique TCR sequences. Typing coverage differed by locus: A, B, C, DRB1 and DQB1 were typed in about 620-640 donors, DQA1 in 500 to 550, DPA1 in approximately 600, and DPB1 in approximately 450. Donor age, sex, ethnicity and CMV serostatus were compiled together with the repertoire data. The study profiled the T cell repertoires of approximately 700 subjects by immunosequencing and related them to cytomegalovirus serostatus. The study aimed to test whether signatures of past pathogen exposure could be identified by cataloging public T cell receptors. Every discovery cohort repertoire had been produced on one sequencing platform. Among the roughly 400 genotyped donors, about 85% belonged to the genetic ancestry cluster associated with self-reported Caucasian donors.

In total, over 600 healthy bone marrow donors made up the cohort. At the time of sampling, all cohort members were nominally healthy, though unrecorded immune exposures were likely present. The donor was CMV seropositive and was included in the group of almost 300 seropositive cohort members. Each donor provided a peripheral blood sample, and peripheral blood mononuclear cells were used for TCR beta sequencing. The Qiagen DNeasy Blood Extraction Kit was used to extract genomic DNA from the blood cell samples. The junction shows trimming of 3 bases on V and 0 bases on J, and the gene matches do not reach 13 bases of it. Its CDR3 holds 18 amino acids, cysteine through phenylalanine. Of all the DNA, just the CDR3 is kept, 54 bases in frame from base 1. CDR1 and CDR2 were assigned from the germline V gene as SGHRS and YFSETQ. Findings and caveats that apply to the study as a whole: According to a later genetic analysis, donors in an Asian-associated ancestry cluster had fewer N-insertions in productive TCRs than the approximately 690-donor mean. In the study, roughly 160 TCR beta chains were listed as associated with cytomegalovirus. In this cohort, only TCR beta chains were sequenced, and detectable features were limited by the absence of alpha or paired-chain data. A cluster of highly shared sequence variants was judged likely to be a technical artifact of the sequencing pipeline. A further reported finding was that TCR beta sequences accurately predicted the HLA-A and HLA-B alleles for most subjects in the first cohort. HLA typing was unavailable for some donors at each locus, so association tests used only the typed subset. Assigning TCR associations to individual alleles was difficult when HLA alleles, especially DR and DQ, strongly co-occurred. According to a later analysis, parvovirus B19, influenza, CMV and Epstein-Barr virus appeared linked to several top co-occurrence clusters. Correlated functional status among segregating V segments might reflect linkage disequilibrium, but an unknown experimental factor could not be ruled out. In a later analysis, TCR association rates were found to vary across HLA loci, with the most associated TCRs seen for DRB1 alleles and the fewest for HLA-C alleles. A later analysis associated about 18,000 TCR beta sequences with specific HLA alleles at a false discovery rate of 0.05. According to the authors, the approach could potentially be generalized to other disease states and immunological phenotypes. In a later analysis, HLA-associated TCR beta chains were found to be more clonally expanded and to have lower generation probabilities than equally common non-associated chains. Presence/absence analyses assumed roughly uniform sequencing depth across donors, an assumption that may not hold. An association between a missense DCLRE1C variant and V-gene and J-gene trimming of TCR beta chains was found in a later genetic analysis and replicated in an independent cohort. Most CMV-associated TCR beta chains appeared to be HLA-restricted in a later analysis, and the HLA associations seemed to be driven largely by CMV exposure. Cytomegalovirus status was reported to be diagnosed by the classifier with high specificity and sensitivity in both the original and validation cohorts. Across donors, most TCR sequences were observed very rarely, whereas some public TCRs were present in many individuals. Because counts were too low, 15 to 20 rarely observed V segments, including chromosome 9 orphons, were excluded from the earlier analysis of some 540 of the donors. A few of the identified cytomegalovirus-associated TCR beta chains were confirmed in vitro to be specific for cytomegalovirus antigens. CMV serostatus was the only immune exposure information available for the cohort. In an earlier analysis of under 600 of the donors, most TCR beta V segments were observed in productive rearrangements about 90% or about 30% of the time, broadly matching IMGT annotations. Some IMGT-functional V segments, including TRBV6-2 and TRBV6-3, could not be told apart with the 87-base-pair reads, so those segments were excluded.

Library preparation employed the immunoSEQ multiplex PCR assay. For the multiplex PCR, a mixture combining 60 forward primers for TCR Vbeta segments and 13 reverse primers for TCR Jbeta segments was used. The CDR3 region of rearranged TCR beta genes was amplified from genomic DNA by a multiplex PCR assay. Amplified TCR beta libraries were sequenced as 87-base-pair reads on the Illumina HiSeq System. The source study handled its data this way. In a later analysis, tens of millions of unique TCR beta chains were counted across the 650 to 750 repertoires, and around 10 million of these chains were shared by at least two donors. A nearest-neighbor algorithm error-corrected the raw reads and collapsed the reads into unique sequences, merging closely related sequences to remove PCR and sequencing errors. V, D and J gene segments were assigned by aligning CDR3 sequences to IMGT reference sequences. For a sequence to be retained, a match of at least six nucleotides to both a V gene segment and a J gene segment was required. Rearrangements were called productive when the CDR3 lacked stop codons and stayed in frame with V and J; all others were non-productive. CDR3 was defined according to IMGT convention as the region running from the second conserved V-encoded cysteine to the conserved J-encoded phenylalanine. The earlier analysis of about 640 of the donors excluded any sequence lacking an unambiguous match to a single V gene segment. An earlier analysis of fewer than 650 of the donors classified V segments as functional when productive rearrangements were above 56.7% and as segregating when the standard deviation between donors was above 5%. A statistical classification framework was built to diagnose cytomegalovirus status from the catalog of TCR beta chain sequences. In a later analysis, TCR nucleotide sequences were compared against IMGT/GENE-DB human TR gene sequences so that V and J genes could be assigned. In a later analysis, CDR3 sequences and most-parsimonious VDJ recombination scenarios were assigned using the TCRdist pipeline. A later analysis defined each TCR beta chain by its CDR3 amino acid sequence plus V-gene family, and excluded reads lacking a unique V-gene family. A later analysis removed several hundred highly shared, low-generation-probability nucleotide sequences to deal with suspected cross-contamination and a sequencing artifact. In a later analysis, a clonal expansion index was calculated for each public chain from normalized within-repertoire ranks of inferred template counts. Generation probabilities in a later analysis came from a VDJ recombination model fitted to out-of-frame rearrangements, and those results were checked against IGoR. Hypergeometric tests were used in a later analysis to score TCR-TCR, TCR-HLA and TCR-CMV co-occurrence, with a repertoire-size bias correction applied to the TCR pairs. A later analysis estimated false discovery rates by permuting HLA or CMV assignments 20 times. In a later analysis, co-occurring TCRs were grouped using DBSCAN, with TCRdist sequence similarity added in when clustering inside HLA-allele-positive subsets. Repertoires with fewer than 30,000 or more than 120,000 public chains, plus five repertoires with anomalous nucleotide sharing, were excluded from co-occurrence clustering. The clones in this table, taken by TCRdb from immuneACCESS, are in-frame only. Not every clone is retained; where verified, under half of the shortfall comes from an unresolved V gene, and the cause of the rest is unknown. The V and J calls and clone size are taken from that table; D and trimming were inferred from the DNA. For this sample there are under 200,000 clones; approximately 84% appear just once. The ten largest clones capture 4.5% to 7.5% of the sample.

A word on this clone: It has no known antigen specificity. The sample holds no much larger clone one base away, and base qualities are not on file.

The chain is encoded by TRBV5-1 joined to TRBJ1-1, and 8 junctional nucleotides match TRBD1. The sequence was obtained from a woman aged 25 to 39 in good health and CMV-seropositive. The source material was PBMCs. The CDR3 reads CASSSGQGWGKMNTEAFF. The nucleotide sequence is TGCGCCAGCAGCTCTGGACAGGGATGGGGTAAGATGAACACTGAAGCTTTCTTT.